Listed here is a single T cell receptor (beta chain). This sample is part of a study of blood T cell repertoires in COVID-19. Study at large: Acute-phase and convalescent COVID-19 samples originated in the United States, Italy and Spain. T cells, B-cell-depleted T cells, or PBMCs supplied cDNA or gDNA.

Germline V gives CDR1 MNHEY, CDR2 SVGEGT. V shed 4 bases, J shed 6 bases, and the junction held 12 bases outside the gene matches. The CDR3 is 19 residues long. As processed by the authors: Reference gene primer amplification in the assay estimated nucleated cell counts. Some clones are missing from TCRdb's copy, which holds only in-frame ones; the method was immunoSEQ multiplex PCR. V, J and clone size are taken as reported in that table, and D and trimming were inferred from the DNA itself. Of tens of thousands of clones in the sample, approximately 83% were seen once. The chain is built from TRBV6-2 or TRBV6-3 and TRBJ2-2; 15 bases map to TRBD2. This receptor was taken from a woman in her sixties or seventies with acute or convalescent COVID-19. The sequenced sample was peripheral blood. In DNA form, the CDR3 reads TGTGCCAGCAGTTCCCCCCCAGGACTAGCGGGAGGGCAGGCCGGGGAGCTGTTTTTT. This codes for CASSSPPGLAGGQAGELFF.